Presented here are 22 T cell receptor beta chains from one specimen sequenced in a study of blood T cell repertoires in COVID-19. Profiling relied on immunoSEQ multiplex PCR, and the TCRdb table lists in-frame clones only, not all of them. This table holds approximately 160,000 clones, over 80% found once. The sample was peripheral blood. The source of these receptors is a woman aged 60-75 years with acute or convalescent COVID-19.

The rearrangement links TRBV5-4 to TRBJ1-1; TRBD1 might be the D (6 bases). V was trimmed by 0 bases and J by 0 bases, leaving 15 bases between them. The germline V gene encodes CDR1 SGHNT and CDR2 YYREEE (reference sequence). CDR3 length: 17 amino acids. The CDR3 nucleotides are TGTGCCAGCAGCTTGGGAAAGGCAGGGGACCTGAACACTGAAGCTTTCTTT. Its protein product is CASSLGKAGDLNTEAFF.

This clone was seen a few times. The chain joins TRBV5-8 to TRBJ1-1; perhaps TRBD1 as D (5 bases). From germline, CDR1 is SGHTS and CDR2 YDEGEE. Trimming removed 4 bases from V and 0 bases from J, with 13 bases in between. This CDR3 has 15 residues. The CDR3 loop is CASSPPDRLNTEAFF. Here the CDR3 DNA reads TGTGCCAGCAGCCCACCCGACAGACTGAACACTGAAGCTTTCTTT.

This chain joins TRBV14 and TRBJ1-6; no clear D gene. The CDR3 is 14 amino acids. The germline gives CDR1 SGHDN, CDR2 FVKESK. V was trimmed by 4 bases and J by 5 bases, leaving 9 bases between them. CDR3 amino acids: CASSPLIDNSPLHF. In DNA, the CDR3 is TGTGCCAGCAGCCCCTTGATAGATAATTCACCCCTCCACTTT.

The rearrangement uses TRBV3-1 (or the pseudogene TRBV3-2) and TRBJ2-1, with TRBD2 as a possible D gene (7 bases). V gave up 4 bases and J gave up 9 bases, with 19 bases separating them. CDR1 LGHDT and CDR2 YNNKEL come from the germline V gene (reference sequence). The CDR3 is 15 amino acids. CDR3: CASSRGGRRVGEQFF. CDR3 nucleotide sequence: TGTGCCAGCAGCCGGGGGGGGCGCAGGGTTGGTGAGCAGTTCTTC.

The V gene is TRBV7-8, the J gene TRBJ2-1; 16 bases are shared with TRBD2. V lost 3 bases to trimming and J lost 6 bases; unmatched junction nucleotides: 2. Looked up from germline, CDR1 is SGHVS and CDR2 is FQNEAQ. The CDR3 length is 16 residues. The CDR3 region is CASSLGTSGGANEQFF. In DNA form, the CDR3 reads TGTGCCAGCAGCTTGGGGACTAGCGGGGGGGCCAATGAGCAGTTCTTC. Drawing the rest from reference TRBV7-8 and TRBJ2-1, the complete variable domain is GAGVSQSPRYKVAKRGQDVALRCDPISGHVSLFWYQQALGQGPEFLTYFQNEAQLDKSGLPSDRFFAERPEGSVSTLKIQRTQQEDSAVYLCASSLGTSGGANEQFFGPGTRLTVL.

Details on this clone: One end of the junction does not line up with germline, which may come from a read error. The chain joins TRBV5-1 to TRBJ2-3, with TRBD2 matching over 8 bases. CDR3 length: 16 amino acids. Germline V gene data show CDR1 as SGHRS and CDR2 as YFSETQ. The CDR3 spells CARSRDGGGQTDTQYF. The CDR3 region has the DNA TGCGCCCGCAGCCGGGACGGGGGGGGCCAAACAGATACGCAGTATTTT.

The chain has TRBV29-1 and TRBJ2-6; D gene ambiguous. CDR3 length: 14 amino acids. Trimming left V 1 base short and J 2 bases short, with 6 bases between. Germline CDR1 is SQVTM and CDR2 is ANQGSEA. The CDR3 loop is CSVEGQTGANVLTF. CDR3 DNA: TGCAGCGTTGAAGGGCAGACTGGGGCCAACGTCCTGACTTTC.

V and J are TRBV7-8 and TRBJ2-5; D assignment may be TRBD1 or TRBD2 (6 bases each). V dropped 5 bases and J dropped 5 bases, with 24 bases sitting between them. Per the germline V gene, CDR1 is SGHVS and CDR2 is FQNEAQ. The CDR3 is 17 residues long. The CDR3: CASSRGGSRGPKETQYF. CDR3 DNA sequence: TGTGCCAGCAGCCGAGGGGGATCGCGGGGCCCAAAGGAGACCCAGTACTTC. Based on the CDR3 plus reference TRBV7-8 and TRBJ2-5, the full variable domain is GAGVSQSPRYKVAKRGQDVALRCDPISGHVSLFWYQQALGQGPEFLTYFQNEAQLDKSGLPSDRFFAERPEGSVSTLKIQRTQQEDSAVYLCASSRGGSRGPKETQYFGPGTRLLVL.

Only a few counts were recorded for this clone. In DNA form, the CDR3 reads TGTGCCACCAGTGATTTTACAAAGAACTATGGCTACACCTTC. This translates into CATSDFTKNYGYTF. This sequence joins TRBV24-1 and TRBJ1-2; D unresolved. The CDR3 has 14 residues. Germline-derived CDR1 and CDR2 are KGHDR and SFDVKD. V gave up 1 base and J gave up 2 bases, with 7 bases separating them.

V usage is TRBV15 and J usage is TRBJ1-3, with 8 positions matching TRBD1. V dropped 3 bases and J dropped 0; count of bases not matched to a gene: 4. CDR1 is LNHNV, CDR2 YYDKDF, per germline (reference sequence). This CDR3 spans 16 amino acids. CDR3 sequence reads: CATSRDRVASGNTIYF. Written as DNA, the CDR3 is TGTGCCACCAGCAGGGACAGGGTGGCCTCTGGAAACACCATATATTTT. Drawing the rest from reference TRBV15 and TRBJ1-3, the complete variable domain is DAMVIQNPRYQVTQFGKPVTLSCSQTLNHNVMYWYQQKSSQAPKLLFHYYDKDFNNEADTPDNFQSRRPNTSFCFLDIRSPGLGDTAMYLCATSRDRVASGNTIYFGEGSWLTVV.

The CDR3 region has the DNA TGTGCCAGCAGCGTAGCGGGGGGCCACTCCTACGAGCAGTACTTC. Translated, it gives CASSVAGGHSYEQYF. The chain couples TRBV9 to TRBJ2-7, with a possible D match to TRBD2 (7 bases). Germline V lookup: CDR1 SGDLS, CDR2 YYNGEE. V was clipped by 0 bases and J by 0 bases, with 10 bases between them. This CDR3 comprises 15 residues.

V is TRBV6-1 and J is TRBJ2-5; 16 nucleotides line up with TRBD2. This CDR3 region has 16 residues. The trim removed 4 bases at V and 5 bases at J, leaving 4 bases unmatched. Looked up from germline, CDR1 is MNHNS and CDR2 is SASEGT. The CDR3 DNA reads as TGTGCCAGCAGTGCGGGACTAGCGGGGGGGCAGGAGACCCAGTACTTC. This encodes CASSAGLAGGQETQYF.

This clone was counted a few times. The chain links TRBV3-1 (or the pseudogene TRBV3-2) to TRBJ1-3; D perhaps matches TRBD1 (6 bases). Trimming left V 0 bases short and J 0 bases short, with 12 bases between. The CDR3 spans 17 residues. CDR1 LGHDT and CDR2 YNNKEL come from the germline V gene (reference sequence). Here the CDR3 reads CASSQEGGVNSGNTIYF. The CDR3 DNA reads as TGTGCCAGCAGCCAAGAAGGGGGAGTAAACTCTGGAAACACCATATATTTT.

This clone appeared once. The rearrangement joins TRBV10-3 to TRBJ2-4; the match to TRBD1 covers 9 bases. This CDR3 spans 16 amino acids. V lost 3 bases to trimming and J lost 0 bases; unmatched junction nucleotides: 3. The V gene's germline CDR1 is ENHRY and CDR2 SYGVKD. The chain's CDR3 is CAISEGQGLAKNIQYF. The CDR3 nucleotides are TGTGCCATCAGTGAAGGACAGGGGCTAGCCAAAAACATTCAGTACTTC.

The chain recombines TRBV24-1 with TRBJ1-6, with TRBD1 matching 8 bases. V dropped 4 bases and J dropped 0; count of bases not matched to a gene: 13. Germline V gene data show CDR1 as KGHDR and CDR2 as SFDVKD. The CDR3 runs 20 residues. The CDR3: CATSERPGTGSSSYNSPLHF. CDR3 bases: TGTGCCACCAGTGAGCGTCCCGGGACAGGTTCATCCTCCTATAATTCACCCCTCCACTTT.

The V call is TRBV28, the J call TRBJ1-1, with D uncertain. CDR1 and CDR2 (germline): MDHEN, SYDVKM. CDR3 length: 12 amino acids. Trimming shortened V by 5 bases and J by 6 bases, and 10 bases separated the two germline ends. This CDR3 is CASSLIQAEAFF. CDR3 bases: TGTGCCAGCAGTCTCATCCAGGCTGAAGCTTTCTTT.

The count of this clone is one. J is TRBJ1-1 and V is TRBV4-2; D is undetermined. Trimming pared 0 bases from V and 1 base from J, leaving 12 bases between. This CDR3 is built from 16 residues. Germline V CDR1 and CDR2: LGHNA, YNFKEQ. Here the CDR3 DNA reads TGTGCCAGCAGCCAAGAAGACAACCGACGGAACACTGAAGCTTTCTTT. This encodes CASSQEDNRRNTEAFF.

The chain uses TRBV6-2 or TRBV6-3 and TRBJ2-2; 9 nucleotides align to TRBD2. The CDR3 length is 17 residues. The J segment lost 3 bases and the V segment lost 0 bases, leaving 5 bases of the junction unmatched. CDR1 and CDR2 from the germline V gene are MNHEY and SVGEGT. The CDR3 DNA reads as TGTGCCAGCAGTTACTCCACGGGACTAGCCGACACCGGGGAGCTGTTTTTT. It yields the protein CASSYSTGLADTGELFF.

The CDR3 is CASSRGQGSEKLFF. As DNA, the CDR3 is TGTGCCAGCAGCCGCGGACAGGGATCCGAAAAACTGTTTTTT. The chain couples TRBV5-4 to TRBJ1-4, with 8 positions matching TRBD1. V lost 4 bases to trimming and J lost 8 bases; unmatched junction nucleotides: 7. The germline gives CDR1 SGHNT, CDR2 YYREEE (reference sequence). The CDR3 has 14 amino acids.

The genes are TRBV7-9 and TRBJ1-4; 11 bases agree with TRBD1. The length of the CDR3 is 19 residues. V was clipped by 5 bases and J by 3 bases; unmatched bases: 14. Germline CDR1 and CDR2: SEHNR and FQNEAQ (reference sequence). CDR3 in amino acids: CASSPRPGTGGKANEKLFF. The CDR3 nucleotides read TGTGCCAGCAGCCCCCGTCCCGGGACAGGGGGGAAGGCTAATGAAAAACTGTTTTTT.

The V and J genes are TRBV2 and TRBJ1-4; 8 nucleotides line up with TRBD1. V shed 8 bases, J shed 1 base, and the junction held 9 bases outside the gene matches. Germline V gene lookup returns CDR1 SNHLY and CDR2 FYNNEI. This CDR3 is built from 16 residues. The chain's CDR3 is CASGGTGGLTNEKLFF. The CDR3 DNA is TGTGCCAGCGGTGGGACAGGAGGACTAACTAATGAAAAACTGTTTTTT.

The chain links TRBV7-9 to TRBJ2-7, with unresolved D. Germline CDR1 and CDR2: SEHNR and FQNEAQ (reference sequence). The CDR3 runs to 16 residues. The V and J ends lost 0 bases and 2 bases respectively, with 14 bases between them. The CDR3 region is CASSLARVGEAYEQYF. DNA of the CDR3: TGTGCCAGCAGCTTAGCCAGAGTAGGAGAGGCCTACGAGCAGTACTTC.